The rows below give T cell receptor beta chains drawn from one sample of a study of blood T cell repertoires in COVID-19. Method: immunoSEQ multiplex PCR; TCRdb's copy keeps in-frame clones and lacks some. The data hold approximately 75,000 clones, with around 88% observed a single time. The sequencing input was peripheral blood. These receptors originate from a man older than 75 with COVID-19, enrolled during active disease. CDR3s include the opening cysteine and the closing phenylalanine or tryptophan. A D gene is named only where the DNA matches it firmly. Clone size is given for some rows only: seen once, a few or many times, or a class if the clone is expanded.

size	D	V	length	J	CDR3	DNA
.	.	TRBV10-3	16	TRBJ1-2	CAISEAPGTPSRGYTF	TGTGCCATCAGTGAGGCGCCAGGGACTCCCTCACGTGGCTACACCTTC
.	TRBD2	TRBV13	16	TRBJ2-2	CASRSSDSGVIGELFF	TGTGCCAGCAGAAGCTCTGATAGCGGGGTAATCGGGGAGCTGTTTTTT
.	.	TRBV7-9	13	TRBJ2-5	CASSSDSQETQYF	TGTGCCAGCAGCTCCGACAGCCAAGAGACCCAGTACTTC
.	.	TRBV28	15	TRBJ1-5	CASSFSQGGNQPQHF	TGTGCCAGCAGTTTTTCACAGGGAGGGAATCAGCCCCAGCATTTT
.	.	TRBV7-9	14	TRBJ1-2	CASSFPTLSYGYTF	TGTGCCAGCAGCTTCCCGACACTTTCCTATGGCTACACCTTC
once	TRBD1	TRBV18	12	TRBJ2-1	CASSPQGDEQFF	TGTGCCAGCTCGCCTCAGGGGGATGAGCAGTTCTTC
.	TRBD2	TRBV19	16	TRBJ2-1	CASSRLAGESYNEQFF	TGTGCCAGTAGCCGACTAGCGGGGGAGTCCTACAATGAGCAGTTCTTC
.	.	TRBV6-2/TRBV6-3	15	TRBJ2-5	CASSPLPGRGETQYF	TGTGCCAGCAGTCCGCTCCCGGGGAGAGGGGAGACCCAGTACTTC
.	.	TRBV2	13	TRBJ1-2	CASSERGWSDYTF	TGTGCCAGCAGTGAAAGGGGGTGGAGCGACTACACCTTC
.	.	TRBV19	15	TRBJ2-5	CASSAGGSGLGTQYF	TGTGCCAGTAGCGCAGGCGGCTCAGGGCTGGGGACCCAGTACTTC
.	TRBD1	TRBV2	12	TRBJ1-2	CASTKQGYGYTF	TGTGCCAGCACAAAACAGGGGTATGGCTACACCTTC
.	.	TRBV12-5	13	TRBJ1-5	CASGLRMGQPQHF	TGTGCTAGTGGTTTAAGAATGGGCCAGCCCCAGCATTTT
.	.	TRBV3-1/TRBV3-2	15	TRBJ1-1	CASSLRGQSNTEAFF	TGTGCCAGCAGCCTGAGGGGACAAAGTAACACTGAAGCTTTCTTT
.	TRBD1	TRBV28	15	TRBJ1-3	CASSPDRGSGNTIYF	TGTGCCAGCAGTCCAGACAGGGGCTCAGGAAACACCATATATTTT
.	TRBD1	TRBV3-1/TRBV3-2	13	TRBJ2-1	CASNRQGSDEQFF	TGTGCCAGCAACAGACAGGGTAGCGATGAGCAGTTCTTC
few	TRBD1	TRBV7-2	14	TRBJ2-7	CASSLHRGTYEQYF	TGTGCCAGCAGCCTCCACAGGGGCACCTACGAGCAGTACTTC
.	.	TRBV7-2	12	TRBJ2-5	CASSSLPETQYF	TGTGCCAGCAGCTCCCTCCCCGAGACCCAGTACTTC
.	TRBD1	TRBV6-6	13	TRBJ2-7	CASSYRQGYEQYF	TGTGCCAGCAGTTATCGACAGGGCTACGAGCAGTACTTC